The next 2 T cell receptor beta chains were all read from a single sample in a study of control samples from healthy donors and cancer patients. TCRdb's table, derived via immunoSEQ multiplex PCR, lists solely in-frame clones and lacks some. The table records 120,000 or so clones, more than 70% of them present only once. Sequencing was performed on blood. These receptors originate from a man between 60 and 75 years old in good health.

The chain has TRBV20-1 and TRBJ2-2; tentative D call: TRBD1 (7 bases). The CDR3 sequence is 13 residues long. Trimming removed 3 bases at V and 8 bases at J, with 13 bases between. Germline V lookup: CDR1 DFQATT, CDR2 SNEGSKA (reference sequence). The CDR3 sequence: CSASQGGGGELFF. As DNA, the CDR3 is TGCAGTGCTAGTCAGGGGGGCGGAGGGGAGCTGTTTTTT.

The chain combines TRBV6-5 with TRBJ2-7; TRBD2 might be the D (5 bases). The CDR3 contains 13 residues. Per germline, CDR1 MNHEY and CDR2 SVGAGI. Trimming shortened V by 0 bases and J by 5 bases, and 8 bases separated the two germline ends. CDR3 protein: CASSYSGNHEQYF. DNA of the CDR3: TGTGCCAGCAGTTACTCCGGGAATCACGAGCAGTACTTC.